These 24 T cell receptor beta chains came from one sample sequenced in a study of T cell changes during pregnancy in multiple sclerosis. The data were produced by immunoSEQ multiplex PCR, yet TCRdb's version contains in-frame clones alone and is incomplete. The sample holds approximately 89,000 clones; around 94% are singletons and the top ten take roughly 0.81%. The input for sequencing was peripheral blood, taken in the third trimester of pregnancy. The receptors originated from a female donor with multiple sclerosis, enrolled in a pregnancy study.

The rearrangement joins TRBV10-2 to TRBJ1-1; D call uncertain. Trimming removed 2 bases from V and 4 bases from J, with 5 bases in between. CDR1 WSHSY and CDR2 SAAADI come from the germline V gene. CDR3 length: 12 amino acids. CDR3 loop: CASSEGGTEAFF. CDR3 in DNA: TGCGCCAGCAGTGAGGGCGGCACTGAAGCTTTCTTT.

J is TRBJ2-2 and V is TRBV5-1; 8 positions match TRBD2. Trimming took 4 bases from V and 1 from J; bases not matched to a gene: 6. The CDR3 has 16 residues. Per germline, CDR1 SGHRS and CDR2 YFSETQ. The CDR3 protein is CASSPTSGRNTGELFF. The DNA for the CDR3 is TGCGCCAGCAGCCCCACTAGCGGAAGGAACACCGGGGAGCTGTTTTTT.

The CDR3 sequence is CASSRLPGNTEAFF. The CDR3 DNA reads TGTGCCAGTTCCCGTCTACCGGGGAACACTGAAGCTTTCTTT. The chain links TRBV19 to TRBJ1-1, with no clear D. The CDR3 sequence is 14 residues long. CDR1 LNHDA and CDR2 SQIVND come from the germline V gene (reference sequence). The V and J ends lost 8 bases and 1 base respectively, with 14 bases between them. Drawing the rest from reference TRBV19 and TRBJ1-1, the complete variable domain is DGGITQSPKYLFRKEGQNVTLSCEQNLNHDAMYWYRQDPGQGLRLIYYSQIVNDFQKGDIAEGYSVSREKKESFPLTVTSAQKNPTAFYLCASSRLPGNTEAFFGQGTRLTVV.

The rearrangement joins TRBV20-1 to TRBJ1-1; unclear D gene. V lost 5 bases and J 4 bases, leaving 5 bases between the germline ends. This CDR3 comprises 10 residues. CDR1 is DFQATT, CDR2 SNEGSKA, per germline (reference sequence). The CDR3: CSALVTEAFF. CDR3 nucleotide sequence: TGCAGTGCTCTCGTCACTGAAGCTTTCTTT.

In DNA, the CDR3 is TGTGCCAGCAGCCTCGGACTAGCGGGATTGAACAATGAGCAGTTCTTC. Encoded protein: CASSLGLAGLNNEQFF. The rearrangement joins TRBV7-2 to TRBJ2-1, with 12 nucleotides matching TRBD2. Looked up from germline, CDR1 is SGHTA and CDR2 is FQGNSA. The V gene end was trimmed by 5 bases and the J gene end by 5 bases; junction bases not matched to a gene: 7. This CDR3 is built from 16 residues.

Written as DNA, the CDR3 is TGTGCCAGCAGTTTCTCCAGGATAAAGGAGCAGTACTTC. Translating it yields CASSFSRIKEQYF. The chain has TRBV28 and TRBJ2-7; no reliable D call. Germline-derived CDR1 and CDR2 are MDHEN and SYDVKM. The CDR3 consists of 13 residues. V lost 3 bases and J lost 7, with 13 bases in between.

This sequence joins TRBV4-2 and TRBJ2-7; 9 nucleotides match TRBD2. The CDR3 consists of 20 residues. Germline CDR1 is LGHNA and CDR2 is YNFKEQ. Trimming took 0 bases from V and 4 from J; bases not matched to a gene: 19. The CDR3 DNA reads TGTGCCAGCAGCCAAGAGAGAGGGAATAAGTTTCTAGCGGGGTCATACGAGCAGTACTTC. Protein product: CASSQERGNKFLAGSYEQYF.

The V and J genes are TRBV9 and TRBJ2-1; D unresolved. CDR1 is SGDLS and CDR2 is YYNGEE in the germline V gene. The CDR3 covers 12 residues. Trimming removed 3 bases from V and 6 bases from J, with 7 bases in between. DNA of the CDR3: TGTGCCAGCAGCGCTTCTAGCAATGAGCAGTTCTTC. It translates to CASSASSNEQFF.

The chain uses TRBV14 and TRBJ2-2, with a tentative D call TRBD1 (5 bases). CDR3 length equals 15 residues. V gave up 1 base and J gave up 5 bases, with 11 bases separating them. The germline V gene has CDR1 SGHDN and CDR2 FVKESK. CDR3 nucleotide sequence: TGTGCCAGCAGCCAAGTGACAGTTGTAACCGGGGAGCTGTTTTTT. Encoded protein: CASSQVTVVTGELFF.

The chain links TRBV5-5 to TRBJ2-1; tentatively, D is TRBD2 (6 bases). The CDR3 sequence is 14 residues long. V was cut by 0 bases and J by 8 bases, with 12 bases left in between. The germline V gene has CDR1 SGHKS and CDR2 YYEKEE (reference sequence). The CDR3: CASSLASVGYEQFF. The CDR3 nucleotides read TGTGCCAGCAGCTTGGCTAGCGTTGGTTATGAGCAGTTCTTC.

The chain employs TRBV27 and TRBJ1-5; D gene ambiguous. Trimming cost V 4 bases and J 1 base, with 5 bases left between them. Germline CDR1 is MNHEY and CDR2 is SMNVEV (reference sequence). The CDR3 spans 13 residues. CDR3 sequence: CASSYPSNQPQHF. CDR3 bases: TGTGCCAGCAGTTATCCAAGCAATCAGCCCCAGCATTTT.

The chain recombines TRBV7-6 with TRBJ2-1; TRBD2 might be the D (6 bases). The CDR3 is made up of 16 amino acids. V was trimmed by 5 bases and J by 5 bases, leaving 19 bases between them. Germline loops: CDR1 SGHVS, CDR2 FNYEAQ. The CDR3 DNA follows: TGTGCCAGCAGCCCCAGCCCCGGGACTGGTCACAATGAGCAGTTCTTC. It is translated as CASSPSPGTGHNEQFF. The variable domain in full, with the rest retrieved from reference TRBV7-6 and TRBJ2-1, is GAGVSQSPRYKVTKRGQDVALRCDPISGHVSLYWYRQALGQGPEFLTYFNYEAQQDKSGLPNDRFSAERPEGSISTLTIQRTEQRDSAMYRCASSPSPGTGHNEQFFGPGTRLTVL.

The chain carries TRBV30 and TRBJ2-1; 9 bases line up with TRBD2. Germline-derived CDR1 and CDR2 are GTSNPN and SVGIG (reference sequence). The V and J ends lost 1 base and 7 bases, in that order; junction bases with no gene match: 11. The CDR3 is 16 amino acids. CDR3 sequence reads: CAWSGGGSGSWNEQFF. The CDR3 DNA follows: TGTGCCTGGAGTGGGGGGGGTAGCGGGAGCTGGAATGAGCAGTTCTTC.

V gene TRBV28 combines with J gene TRBJ2-7; unclear D gene. This CDR3 has 13 residues. The germline V gene has CDR1 MDHEN and CDR2 SYDVKM. V was clipped by 3 bases and J by 4 bases, with 10 bases between them. Written as DNA, the CDR3 is TGTGCCAGCAGTTTCCCAGGATCTTACGAGCAGTACTTC. Residues: CASSFPGSYEQYF.

The chain recombines TRBV30 with TRBJ1-5, with D possibly TRBD1 on 6 matching bases. V lost 5 bases, J lost 4 bases, and 9 bases lay in between. The CDR3 is 12 amino acids. Germline V gives CDR1 GTSNPN, CDR2 SVGIG (reference sequence). CDR3: CAWGDRNQPQHF. CDR3 nucleotide sequence: TGTGCCTGGGGCGACAGGAATCAGCCCCAGCATTTT.

The chain combines TRBV5-1 with TRBJ2-7; 8 positions agree with TRBD1. Germline V gene data show CDR1 as SGHRS and CDR2 as YFSETQ. This CDR3 contains 14 residues. V trimming: 0 bases; J trimming: 7 bases; junction bases outside the gene matches: 6. CDR3 amino acids: CASSLGTGSWEQYF. DNA for the CDR3: TGCGCCAGCAGCTTGGGGACAGGGTCGTGGGAGCAGTACTTC.

The gene calls are TRBV5-1 and TRBJ2-3; 7 nucleotides align to TRBD2. With V trimmed by 1 base and J by 1 base, 6 bases remained unmatched. The CDR3 runs to 16 residues. Per the germline V gene, CDR1 is SGHRS and CDR2 is YFSETQ. Here the CDR3 reads CASSLLPGGGTDTQYF. The CDR3 DNA reads TGCGCCAGCAGCTTGCTCCCGGGAGGAGGCACAGATACGCAGTATTTT.

This clone was seen once. The chain carries TRBV25-1 and TRBJ2-3; the match to TRBD2 covers 14 bases. The CDR3 has 17 amino acids. The V gene's germline CDR1 is MGHDK and CDR2 SYGVNS. The ends lost 3 bases at V and 3 bases at J; junction bases unmatched: 5. The CDR3 region has the DNA TGTGCCAGCAGTGATTTCCGGACTAGCGGGAGGACAGATACGCAGTATTTT. Translation: CASSDFRTSGRTDTQYF. Together with reference TRBV25-1 and TRBJ2-3, the CDR3 gives the full variable domain: EADIYQTPRYLVIGTGKKITLECSQTMGHDKMYWYQQDPGMELHLIHYSYGVNSTEKGDLSSESTVSRIRTEHFPLTLESARPSHTSQYLCASSDFRTSGRTDTQYFGPGTRLTVL.

This rearrangement joins TRBV7-9 to TRBJ2-7; D ambiguous. The CDR3 consists of 11 residues. The ends were cut back, 4 bases at V and 5 bases at J, with 6 bases in the middle. Germline loops: CDR1 SEHNR, CDR2 FQNEAQ (reference sequence). The CDR3 DNA follows: TGTGCCAGCAGCTCCAGGCACGAGCAGTACTTC. This codes for CASSSRHEQYF.

The rearrangement links TRBV2 to TRBJ1-1; D possibly corresponds to TRBD1 (6 bases). This CDR3 is 15 amino acids long. V was cut by 4 bases and J by 0 bases, with 12 bases left in between. Germline V gene lookup returns CDR1 SNHLY and CDR2 FYNNEI. The CDR3 sequence: CASSAGTYMNTEAFF. DNA for the CDR3: TGTGCCAGCAGTGCGGGGACATATATGAACACTGAAGCTTTCTTT. The full variable domain, completed using reference TRBV2 and TRBJ1-1, is EPEVTQTPSHQVTQMGQEVILRCVPISNHLYFYWYRQILGQKVEFLVSFYNNEISEKSEIFDDQFSVERPDGSNFTLKIRSTKLEDSAMYFCASSAGTYMNTEAFFGQGTRLTVV.

The V gene is TRBV19, the J gene TRBJ2-7; 15 positions match TRBD2. Germline lookup yields CDR1 LNHDA and CDR2 SQIVND (reference sequence). Unmatched junction bases numbered 12, after V lost 7 bases and J lost 5 bases. The CDR3 is 17 residues long. In DNA, the CDR3 is TGTGCCAGTACCTCAAACAAAGGACTAGCGGGAGGGAACGAGCAGTACTTC. Amino acid sequence: CASTSNKGLAGGNEQYF.

The gene calls are TRBV27 and TRBJ2-2, with TRBD1 as a possible D gene (6 bases). The CDR3 extends over 15 amino acids. Trimming removed 0 bases from V and 5 bases from J, with 10 bases in between. Germline CDR1 MNHEY, CDR2 SMNVEV (reference sequence). In DNA form, the CDR3 reads TGTGCCAGCAGTTTATCCCCCCAGGGGACCGGGGAGCTGTTTTTT. Protein: CASSLSPQGTGELFF.

The genes are TRBV6-1 and TRBJ2-4; D ambiguous. The germline V gene has CDR1 MNHNS and CDR2 SASEGT. This CDR3 region has 16 residues. V gave up 1 base and J gave up 0 bases, with 10 bases separating them. Here the CDR3 DNA reads TGTGCCAGCAGTGAAGACACGCCGCTAGCCAAAAACATTCAGTACTTC. It translates to CASSEDTPLAKNIQYF.

This rearrangement joins TRBV7-2 to TRBJ1-1; possibly TRBD1 for D (5 bases). The length of the CDR3 is 13 residues. The germline gives CDR1 SGHTA, CDR2 FQGNSA. V lost 5 bases, J lost 12 bases, and 19 bases lay in between. Here the CDR3 reads CASSQGNHPASFF. CDR3 coding DNA: TGTGCCAGCAGCCAGGGTAACCACCCTGCGTCTTTCTTT. The full variable domain, rest sourced from reference TRBV7-2 and TRBJ1-1, is GAGVSQSPSNKVTEKGKDVELRCDPISGHTALYWYRQSLGQGLEFLIYFQGNSAPDKSGLPSDRFSAERTGGSVSTLTIQRTQQEDSAVYLCASSQGNHPASFFGQGTRLTVV.